Below are 24 T cell receptor beta chains sequenced from a single sample in a study of cytomegalovirus exposure and HLA in healthy donors. The PCR used 60 Vbeta and 13 Jbeta primers. Method: immunoSEQ multiplex PCR; TCRdb's copy keeps in-frame clones and lacks some. The data contain 150,000 or so clones, 77% of them singletons. The source material was PBMCs. Every receptor here comes from a male donor in good health and CMV-seronegative.

A single count supports this clone. The V call is TRBV5-1, the J call TRBJ1-2; 8 bases agree with TRBD1. This CDR3 spans 14 amino acids. The germline V gene has CDR1 SGHRS and CDR2 YFSETQ. Trimming took 4 bases from V and 10 from J; bases not matched to a gene: 12. DNA for the CDR3: TGCGCCAGCAGCGTAACGACAGGGGATGCTGTCTACACCTTC. The encoded protein is CASSVTTGDAVYTF.

The genes are TRBV25-1 and TRBJ1-2; no firm D call. Trimming pared 0 bases from V and 4 bases from J, leaving 9 bases between. The CDR3 runs to 14 residues. Germline V gene lookup returns CDR1 MGHDK and CDR2 SYGVNS. CDR3 loop: CASSEYREGYGYTF. CDR3 nucleotides: TGTGCCAGCAGTGAATACCGGGAGGGCTATGGCTACACCTTC.

The rearrangement links TRBV25-1 to TRBJ1-1, with 10 nucleotides matching TRBD1. V dropped 4 bases and J dropped 7; count of bases not matched to a gene: 3. CDR1 and CDR2 (germline): MGHDK, SYGVNS. This CDR3 spans 13 amino acids. The CDR3, as DNA: TGTGCCAGCAGTGTTCGGGACAGGGGTGAAGCTTTCTTT. Its translation is CASSVRDRGEAFF.

The rearrangement links TRBV9 to TRBJ1-6; 7 bases fit TRBD1. The CDR3 runs 14 residues. The V segment lost 3 bases and the J segment 8 bases; nucleotides outside the gene matches: 5. The germline V gene has CDR1 SGDLS and CDR2 YYNGEE. Here the CDR3 reads CASSETGSHSPLHF. The DNA of the CDR3 is TGTGCCAGCAGCGAGACAGGGAGTCATTCACCCCTCCACTTT. The whole variable domain, remainder taken from reference TRBV9 and TRBJ1-6, is DSGVTQTPKHLITATGQRVTLRCSPRSGDLSVYWYQQSLDQGLQFLIQYYNGEERAKGNILERFSAQQFPDLHSELNLSSLELGDSALYFCASSETGSHSPLHFGNGTRLTVT.

This sequence joins TRBV27 and TRBJ2-3; 11 positions agree with TRBD1. The junction had 2 bases not matched to a gene; V was cut back by 5 bases and J by 1 base. This CDR3 spans 15 amino acids. Germline V gene sequence: CDR1 MNHEY, CDR2 SMNVEV (reference sequence). The CDR3 sequence: CASSRTGGGTDTQYF. In DNA, the CDR3 is TGTGCCAGCAGTCGGACAGGGGGCGGCACAGATACGCAGTATTTT.

The V gene is TRBV6-6, the J gene TRBJ2-3; 8 bases line up with TRBD1. Germline V CDR1 and CDR2: MNHNY, SVGAGI (reference sequence). Losses at the gene ends were 5 bases for V and 0 bases for J; bases not matched to a gene: 7. The CDR3 runs to 16 residues. The DNA for the CDR3 is TGTGCCAGCAGTAACCCAGGGGGCCGGAGCACAGATACGCAGTATTTT. It encodes CASSNPGGRSTDTQYF.

The chain joins TRBV5-6 to TRBJ2-5, with 8 bases identical to TRBD1. The CDR3 totals 16 residues. From germline, CDR1 is SGHDT and CDR2 YYEEEE. With V trimmed by 0 bases and J by 4 bases, 8 bases remained unmatched. CDR3: CASSLVTGRGRETQYF. The CDR3 DNA sequence: TGTGCCAGCAGCTTGGTAACGGGCAGGGGGCGAGAGACCCAGTACTTC.

The genes are TRBV30 and TRBJ2-2; D is undetermined. Trimming cost V 3 bases and J 1 base, with 9 bases left between them. The CDR3 runs to 14 residues. Germline CDR1 reads GTSNPN; CDR2 reads SVGIG (reference sequence). The CDR3 reads CAWRRPRNTGELFF. As DNA, the CDR3 is TGTGCCTGGAGGCGTCCGCGGAACACCGGGGAGCTGTTTTTT.

The chain couples TRBV6-1 to TRBJ1-4, with D maybe TRBD1 (6 bases). The CDR3 totals 13 residues. V was shortened by 8 bases and J by 7 bases, with 14 bases between the two germline ends. Germline lookup yields CDR1 MNHNS and CDR2 SASEGT. The CDR3 bases are TGTGCCAGCGCCGGGGGGCAGGTTGAAAAACTGTTTTTT. It encodes CASAGGQVEKLFF.

The chain uses TRBV4-1 and TRBJ1-1; 7 bases align to TRBD1. With V trimmed by 0 bases and J by 6 bases, 7 bases remained unmatched. The CDR3 spans 15 residues. Germline values: CDR1 MGHRA, CDR2 YSYEKL. This chain's CDR3 is CASSQEGRGPSEAFF. The CDR3 coding sequence is TGCGCCAGCAGCCAAGAAGGTAGGGGGCCCTCTGAAGCTTTCTTT.

The chain carries TRBV6-1 and TRBJ2-6; no clear D. V was cut by 8 bases and J by 9 bases, with 14 bases left in between. In germline, CDR1 is MNHNS, CDR2 SASEGT. The CDR3 contains 13 residues. Here the CDR3 reads CASGPGSVNVLTF. In DNA, the CDR3 is TGTGCCAGCGGCCCAGGTTCGGTCAACGTCCTGACTTTC.

This clone was observed a handful of times. This chain links TRBV19 with TRBJ2-7; TRBD2 might be the D (6 bases). In germline, CDR1 is LNHDA, CDR2 SQIVND (reference sequence). Trimming shortened V by 5 bases and J by 0 bases, and 17 bases separated the two germline ends. CDR3 length equals 16 residues. The CDR3 region has the DNA TGTGCCAGTAGTCCCCGGGGGTCGAGTGGCTCCTACGAGCAGTACTTC. It codes for CASSPRGSSGSYEQYF.

The chain carries TRBV6-6 and TRBJ1-5; D is ambiguous. V was pared by 2 bases and J by 3 bases, with 11 bases between. In germline, CDR1 is MNHNY, CDR2 SVGAGI (reference sequence). The CDR3 is 15 residues long. The chain's CDR3 is CASSYRQANNQPQHF. As DNA, the CDR3 is TGTGCCAGCAGTTACCGTCAGGCCAACAATCAGCCCCAGCATTTT.

The gene calls are TRBV7-2 and TRBJ2-7; 9 positions agree with TRBD1. There are 15 residues in the CDR3. Trimming at V came to 3 bases and at J to 0 bases, leaving 3 bases not matched to a gene. Germline CDR1 SGHTA, CDR2 FQGNSA. The CDR3 loop reads CASSFRDRASYEQYF. The CDR3 DNA reads as TGTGCCAGCAGCTTCAGGGACAGGGCCTCCTACGAGCAGTACTTC.

This clone occurred a few times. This sequence joins TRBV11-2 and TRBJ2-7; 10 bases line up with TRBD2. This CDR3 has 15 amino acids. Germline V gene lookup returns CDR1 SGHAT and CDR2 FQNNGV. The J segment lost 3 bases and the V segment lost 3 bases, leaving 5 bases of the junction unmatched. CDR3 amino acids: CASSFWTSGHYEQYF. DNA for the CDR3: TGTGCCAGCAGCTTTTGGACTAGCGGACACTACGAGCAGTACTTC.

The chain joins TRBV27 to TRBJ2-7; a weak D match, TRBD2 (5 bases). Deletions cut 5 bases from V and 7 bases from J, with 18 bases between. The germline CDR1 and CDR2 sequences are MNHEY and SMNVEV (reference sequence). The CDR3 extends over 14 amino acids. The CDR3 reads CASSGWSGRREQYF. The CDR3 bases are TGTGCCAGCAGTGGTTGGAGCGGCAGGCGGGAGCAGTACTTC.

The chain recombines TRBV6-5 with TRBJ1-6; weak D call: TRBD1 (5 bases). The germline CDR1 and CDR2 sequences are MNHEY and SVGAGI. Deletions cut 8 bases from V and 14 bases from J, with 16 bases between. The length of the CDR3 is 12 residues. CDR3 bases: TGTGCCAGCCCCCTCTGGGGGGGGGCCCTCCACTTT. Its translation: CASPLWGGALHF.

J is TRBJ1-4 and V is TRBV25-1, with D possibly matching TRBD1 (6 bases). This CDR3 region has 13 residues. CDR1 and CDR2 (germline): MGHDK, SYGVNS. V dropped 7 bases and J dropped 4 bases, with 10 bases sitting between them. For the CDR3, the DNA is TGTGCCAGCAACAGGGCTTTTAATGAAAAACTGTTTTTT. It is translated as CASNRAFNEKLFF.

V and J are TRBV11-2 and TRBJ2-1, with 10 nucleotides matching TRBD1. V gave up 5 bases and J gave up 7 bases; unmatched junction bases: 8. CDR1 is SGHAT, CDR2 FQNNGV, per germline. This CDR3 spans 15 amino acids. CDR3 bases: TGTGCCAGCAGCGTCGACAGGGGGCTTTATAATGAGCAGTTCTTC. Translating it yields CASSVDRGLYNEQFF.

This clone was picked up a small number of times. The same CDR3 is also encoded by other DNA sequences in this sample. This chain uses TRBV5-1 with TRBJ2-1; 7 positions match TRBD2. The CDR3 has 13 amino acids. From germline, CDR1 is SGHRS and CDR2 YFSETQ. V dropped 0 bases and J dropped 7; count of bases not matched to a gene: 1. The CDR3 sequence is CASSLVGGNEQFF. The CDR3 bases are TGCGCCAGCAGCTTGGTCGGGGGGAATGAGCAGTTCTTC. Looking up the rest from reference TRBV5-1 and TRBJ2-1 gives the full variable domain: KAGVTQTPRYLIKTRGQQVTLSCSPISGHRSVSWYQQTPGQGLQFLFEYFSETQRNKGNFPGRFSGRQFSNSRSEMNVSTLELGDSALYLCASSLVGGNEQFFGPGTRLTVL.

V usage is TRBV10-3 and J usage is TRBJ2-7, with 11 bases aligning to TRBD1. Germline trimming cut 10 bases from V and 2 bases from J; bases unmatched to any gene: 4. This CDR3 contains 13 residues. Germline lookup yields CDR1 ENHRY and CDR2 SYGVKD. CDR3 loop: CATGQGDTYEQYF. CDR3 DNA: TGTGCCACGGGACAGGGGGACACCTACGAGCAGTACTTC.

The J gene is TRBJ2-1, the V gene TRBV25-1; 9 nucleotides agree with TRBD2. The CDR3 is 15 residues long. Losses at the gene ends were 1 base for V and 8 bases for J; bases not matched to a gene: 6. Germline-derived CDR1 and CDR2 are MGHDK and SYGVNS. The CDR3 DNA reads TGTGCCAGCAGTGAATGGACTAGCGCGGGGGATGAGCAGTTCTTC. It codes for CASSEWTSAGDEQFF.

Here the CDR3 reads CSVGRGGAAEQFF. CDR3 nucleotides: TGCAGCGTTGGACGAGGGGGGGCCGCTGAGCAGTTCTTC. This sequence joins TRBV29-1 and TRBJ2-1; TRBD2 is a possible D gene (7 bases). The CDR3 spans 13 residues. Germline V gives CDR1 SQVTM, CDR2 ANQGSEA. With 4 bases removed from V and 9 bases from J, the gap between germline ends came to 16 bases.

This rearrangement joins TRBV4-1 to TRBJ2-5; 10 positions agree with TRBD2. Germline CDR1 and CDR2: MGHRA and YSYEKL. This CDR3 region has 16 residues. V dropped 2 bases and J dropped 5; count of bases not matched to a gene: 8. CDR3 DNA: TGCGCCAGCAGCCAACCCCCAGCGGGGGGGCTCGAGACCCAGTACTTC. It is translated as CASSQPPAGGLETQYF.